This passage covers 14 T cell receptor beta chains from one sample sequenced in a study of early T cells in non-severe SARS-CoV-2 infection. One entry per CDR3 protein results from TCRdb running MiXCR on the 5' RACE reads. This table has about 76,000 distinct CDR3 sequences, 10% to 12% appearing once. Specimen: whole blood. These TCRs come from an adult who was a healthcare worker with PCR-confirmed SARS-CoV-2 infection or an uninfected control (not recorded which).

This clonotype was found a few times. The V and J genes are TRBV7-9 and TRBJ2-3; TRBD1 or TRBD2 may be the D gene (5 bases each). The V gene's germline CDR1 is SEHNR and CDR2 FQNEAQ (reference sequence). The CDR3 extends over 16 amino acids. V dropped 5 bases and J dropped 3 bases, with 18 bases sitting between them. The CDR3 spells CASSPPGTRGTDTQYF. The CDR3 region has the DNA TGTGCCAGCAGCCCCCCCGGGACGAGAGGGACAGATACGCAGTATTTT. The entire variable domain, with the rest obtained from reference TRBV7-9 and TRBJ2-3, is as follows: DTGVSQNPRHKITKRGQNVTFRCDPISEHNRLYWYRQTLGQGPEFLTYFQNEAQLEKSRLLSDRFSAERPKGSFSTLEIQRTEQGDSAMYLCASSPPGTRGTDTQYFGPGTRLTVL.

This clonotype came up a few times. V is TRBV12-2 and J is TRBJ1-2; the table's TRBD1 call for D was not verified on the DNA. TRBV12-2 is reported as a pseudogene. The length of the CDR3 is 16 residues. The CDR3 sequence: CASRLPRALANYGYTF. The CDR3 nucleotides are TGTGCAAGTCGCTTGCCCCGGGCCCTAGCTAACTATGGCTACACCTTC.

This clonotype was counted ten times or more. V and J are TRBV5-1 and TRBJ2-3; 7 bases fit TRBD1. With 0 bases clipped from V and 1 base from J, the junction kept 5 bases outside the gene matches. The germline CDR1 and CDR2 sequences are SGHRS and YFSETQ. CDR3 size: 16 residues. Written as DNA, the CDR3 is TGCGCCAGCAGCTTGGCCGTCCAGGGGGGCACAGATACGCAGTATTTT. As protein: CASSLAVQGGTDTQYF.

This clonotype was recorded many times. The CDR3 spells CASSHGTRYEQYF. DNA for the CDR3: TGTGCCAGCAGCCACGGTACTCGGTACGAGCAGTACTTC. The chain joins TRBV3-1 to TRBJ2-7; D is ambiguous. The CDR3 loop spans 13 amino acids. Germline CDR1 is LGHDT and CDR2 is YNNKEL (reference sequence). Trimming removed 3 bases at V and 4 bases at J, with 10 bases between.

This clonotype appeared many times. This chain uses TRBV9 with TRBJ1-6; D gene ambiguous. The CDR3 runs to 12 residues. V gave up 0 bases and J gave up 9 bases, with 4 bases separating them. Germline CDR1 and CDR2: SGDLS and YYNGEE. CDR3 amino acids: CASSVDGSPLHF. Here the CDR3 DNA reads TGTGCCAGCAGCGTAGATGGTTCACCCCTCCACTTT.

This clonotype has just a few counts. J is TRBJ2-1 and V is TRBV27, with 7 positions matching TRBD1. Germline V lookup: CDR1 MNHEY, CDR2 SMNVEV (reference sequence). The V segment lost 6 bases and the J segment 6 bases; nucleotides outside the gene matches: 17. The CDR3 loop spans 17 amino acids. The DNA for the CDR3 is TGTGCCAGCAGCCGACGCCCGGGACAGATGGGGTCCAATGAGCAGTTCTTC. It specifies CASSRRPGQMGSNEQFF.

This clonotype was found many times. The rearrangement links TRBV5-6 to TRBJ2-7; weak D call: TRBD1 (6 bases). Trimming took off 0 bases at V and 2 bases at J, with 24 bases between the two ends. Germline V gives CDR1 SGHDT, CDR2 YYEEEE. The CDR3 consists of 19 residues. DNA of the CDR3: TGTGCCAGCAGCTTGGCCGAAGTTTACTCGGACAGTGAAACCTACGAGCAGTACTTC. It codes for CASSLAEVYSDSETYEQYF.

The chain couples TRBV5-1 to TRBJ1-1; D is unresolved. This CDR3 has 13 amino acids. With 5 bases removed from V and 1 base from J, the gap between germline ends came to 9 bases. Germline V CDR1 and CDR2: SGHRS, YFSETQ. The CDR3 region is CASRDRPNTEAFF. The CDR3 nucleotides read TGCGCCAGCAGGGACCGACCGAACACTGAAGCTTTCTTT.

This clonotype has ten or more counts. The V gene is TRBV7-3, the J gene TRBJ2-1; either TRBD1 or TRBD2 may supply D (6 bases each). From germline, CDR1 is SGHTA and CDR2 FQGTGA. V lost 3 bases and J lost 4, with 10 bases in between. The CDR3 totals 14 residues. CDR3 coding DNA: TGTGCCAGCAGCTTGGGGGGCGGATACAATGAGCAGTTCTTC. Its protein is CASSLGGGYNEQFF.

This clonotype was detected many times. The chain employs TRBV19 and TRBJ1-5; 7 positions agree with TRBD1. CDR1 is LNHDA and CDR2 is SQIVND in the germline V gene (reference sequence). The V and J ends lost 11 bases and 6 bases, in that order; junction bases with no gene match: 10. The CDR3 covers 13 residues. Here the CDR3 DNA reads TGTGCCGGCGGAGGGGGCTGGAGTCAGCCCCAGCATTTT. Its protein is CAGGGGWSQPQHF.

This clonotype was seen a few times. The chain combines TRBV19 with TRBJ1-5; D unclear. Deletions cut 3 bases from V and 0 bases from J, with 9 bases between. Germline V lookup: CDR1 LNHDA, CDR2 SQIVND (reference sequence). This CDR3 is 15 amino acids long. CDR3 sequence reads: CASSIGSYSNQPQHF. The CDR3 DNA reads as TGTGCCAGTAGTATCGGGTCCTATAGCAATCAGCCCCAGCATTTT.

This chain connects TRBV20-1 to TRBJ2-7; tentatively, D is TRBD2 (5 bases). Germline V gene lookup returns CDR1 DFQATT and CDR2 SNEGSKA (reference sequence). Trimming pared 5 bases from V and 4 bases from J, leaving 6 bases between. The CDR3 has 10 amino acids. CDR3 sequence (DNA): TGCAGTGCTGGGGAGTACGAGCAGTACTTC. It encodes CSAGEYEQYF.

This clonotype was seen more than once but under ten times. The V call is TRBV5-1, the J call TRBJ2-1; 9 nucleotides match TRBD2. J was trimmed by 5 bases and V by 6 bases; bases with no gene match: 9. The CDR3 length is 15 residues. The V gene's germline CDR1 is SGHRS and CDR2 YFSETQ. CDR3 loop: CASKPGTSNNNEQFF. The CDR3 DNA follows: TGCGCCAGCAAGCCCGGGACTAGCAATAACAATGAGCAGTTCTTC. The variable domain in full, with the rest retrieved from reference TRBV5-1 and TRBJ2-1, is KAGVTQTPRYLIKTRGQQVTLSCSPISGHRSVSWYQQTPGQGLQFLFEYFSETQRNKGNFPGRFSGRQFSNSRSEMNVSTLELGDSALYLCASKPGTSNNNEQFFGPGTRLTVL.

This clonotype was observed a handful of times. The CDR3 protein is CSGERDTGELFF. DNA for the CDR3: TGCAGCGGAGAGCGGGACACCGGGGAGCTGTTTTTT. This chain links TRBV29-1 with TRBJ2-2; D may be TRBD2 (6 bases). The CDR3 has 12 residues. The germline V gene has CDR1 SQVTM and CDR2 ANQGSEA. Trimming took 7 bases from V and 3 from J, leaving 9 bases between them.